The next 21 T cell receptor beta chains were all read from a single sample in a study of tumor and adjacent non-tumor tissue in lung cancer. No cell sorting was done before RNA was extracted from the tissue. Three rounds of nested PCR, following a modified ARM-PCR protocol, produced the TCRbeta library. TCRdb re-called the multiplex PCR reads with MiXCR, one entry per CDR3 protein. Among some 120,000 distinct CDR3 sequences listed, roughly 67% were seen once. The sequencing input was lung tumor tissue. These receptors were taken from a man aged 25-45 years with non-small cell lung cancer.

Details on this clonotype: Given a much more abundant clone one base away, this may be a read error. The chain joins TRBV5-4 to TRBJ2-2; D is unresolved. CDR3 length: 16 residues. The germline CDR1 and CDR2 sequences are SGHNT and YYREEE (reference sequence). CDR3 residues: CACSPLPGTNTGELFF. The CDR3, as DNA: TGTGCCTGCAGCCCACTTCCGGGCACGAACACCGGGGAGCTGTTTTTT.

The CDR3 bases are TGCAGTGTTAGGGACAGCCATACTCTTATGAACACTGAAGCTTTCTTT. The encoded protein is CSVRDSHTLMNTEAFF. This rearrangement joins TRBV20-1 to TRBJ1-1; 7 nucleotides agree with TRBD1. V shed 7 bases and J 0 bases; nucleotides not matched to a gene: 14. Germline CDR1 and CDR2: DFQATT and SNEGSKA (reference sequence). The CDR3 runs 16 residues.

As to this clonotype: One end of the junction is discordant with germline, which a read error may explain. The V and J genes are TRBV6-2 or TRBV6-3 and TRBJ2-1; 12 positions match TRBD2. The germline gives CDR1 MNHEY, CDR2 SVGEGT. The CDR3 runs 15 residues. The CDR3 bases are TGTGCCAGCGGTTACTCTACTAGCGGGGGGAATGAGCAGTTCTTC. Protein sequence: CASGYSTSGGNEQFF.

Worth noting for this clonotype: This clone may be a read error of a much larger clone one base away. The V gene is TRBV6-5, the J gene TRBJ2-5; D is undetermined. The CDR3 contains 13 residues. Germline CDR1 and CDR2: MNHEY and SVGAGI. The CDR3 loop reads CASTALTQEAQYF. For the CDR3, the DNA is TGTGCCAGCACCGCCCTAACCCAAGAGGCCCAGTACTTC.

This clonotype was detected many times. The V call is TRBV28, the J call TRBJ2-1; 10 bases are a match to TRBD2. There are 16 residues in the CDR3. The V gene's germline CDR1 is MDHEN and CDR2 SYDVKM. V gave up 5 bases and J gave up 2 bases; unmatched junction bases: 6. The CDR3 sequence: CASSRSSGSTYNEQFF. In nucleotides, the CDR3 is TGTGCCAGCAGTCGATCTAGCGGGAGTACCTACAATGAGCAGTTCTTC.

A remark on this clonotype: One junction end does not reproduce the germline sequence, and a read error may be involved. This chain connects TRBV29-1 to TRBJ2-2; 7 nucleotides line up with TRBD2. The CDR3 contains 15 residues. Germline V gene data show CDR1 as SQVTM and CDR2 as ANQGSEA. CDR3 protein: CSVETSERKTGELSF. CDR3 nucleotides: TGTAGCGTTGAAACTAGCGAGAGAAAAACCGGGGAGCTGTCTTTT.

A remark on this clonotype: As the CDR3 is not closed by the conserved phenylalanine or tryptophan, this likely results from a read error. The genes are TRBV20-1 and TRBJ2-7; D may be TRBD2 (6 bases). This CDR3 spans 13 amino acids. Germline V gene data show CDR1 as DFQATT and CDR2 as SNEGSKA (reference sequence). Trimming pared 6 bases from V and 2 bases from J, leaving 14 bases between. The CDR3 reads CSANSGFTYEQYL. In DNA, the CDR3 is TGCAGTGCCAATAGCGGATTCACCTACGAGCAGTACCTC.

In regard to this clonotype: The junction departs from germline at one end; a sequencing error may be responsible. This sequence joins TRBV12-3 or TRBV12-4 and TRBJ1-4; the D gene is possibly TRBD1 (6 bases). The CDR3 runs 14 residues. The CDR3 region has the DNA TGTGACAGCAGTTTAGAACAGGGAAATGAAGAACTGTTTTTT. It encodes CDSSLEQGNEELFF.

This clonotype occurred a few times. A much bigger clone sits one base away, suggesting this may be a read error. CDR3 nucleotide sequence: TGTCCCAGCAGCCAGGGTCAGGGGGCCTACGAGCAGTACTTC. This gives the protein CPSSQGQGAYEQYF. The chain uses TRBV11-2 and TRBJ2-7, with 7 bases fitting TRBD1. The CDR3 runs to 14 residues. The germline V gene has CDR1 SGHAT and CDR2 FQNNGV.

This clonotype turned up a few times. This may stem from a read error, because a much larger clone lies one nucleotide away. The rearrangement links TRBV5-1 to TRBJ2-2; 8 bases are a match to TRBD1. Germline CDR1 reads SGHRS; CDR2 reads YFSETQ. CDR3 length: 17 amino acids. The CDR3 sequence is CASSWRERTGGIGKLFF. The CDR3 region has the DNA TGCGCCAGCAGCTGGAGGGAGCGTACAGGGGGTATCGGGAAGCTGTTTTTT.

This clonotype has a handful of counts. The gene calls are TRBV5-5 and TRBJ1-5; perhaps TRBD1 as D (5 bases). With 0 bases removed from V and 4 bases from J, the gap between germline ends came to 8 bases. Germline V lookup: CDR1 SGHKS, CDR2 YYEKEE (reference sequence). This CDR3 comprises 14 residues. The CDR3 region is CASSLEQGNQPQHF. The CDR3 DNA reads as TGTGCCAGCAGCTTGGAGCAGGGAAATCAGCCCCAGCATTTT.

Comments on this clonotype: At one of its ends the junction is not consistent with the germline gene, which may arise from a read error. The chain couples TRBV11-3 to TRBJ2-3; weak D call: TRBD2 (6 bases). The CDR3 sequence is 17 residues long. CDR1 SGHNT and CDR2 YENEEA come from the germline V gene. CDR3: CASSLDLAITSTDTQYF. The DNA for the CDR3 is TGTGCCAGCAGCTTAGATCTAGCAATAACTAGCACAGATACGCAATATTTT.

This clonotype was detected only once. The chain recombines TRBV7-6 with TRBJ2-3; TRBD2 agrees at 7 bases. This CDR3 contains 15 residues. Per the germline V gene, CDR1 is SGHVS and CDR2 is FNYEAQ. Trimming removed 5 bases from V and 8 bases from J; junction bases left unmatched: 13. The CDR3 loop reads CASSDSGWDGGTQYF. CDR3 coding DNA: TGTGCCAGCAGCGATAGCGGGTGGGACGGGGGTACGCAGTATTTT.

This clonotype is a singleton in its sample. The germline gene is not matched at one end of the junction; a read error may be the cause. The chain employs TRBV4-3 and TRBJ1-5, with a possible D match to TRBD1 (6 bases). Germline V gene sequence: CDR1 LGHNA, CDR2 YSLEER. This CDR3 region has 16 residues. CDR3 region: CASSQDEGQGGQLQHF. The CDR3 region has the DNA TGCGCCAGCAGCCAAGATGAGGGACAAGGTGGTCAGCTCCAGCATTTT.

On this clonotype itself: Given a much more abundant clone one base away, this may be a read error. This rearrangement joins TRBV6-1 to TRBJ2-7; weak D call: TRBD1 (6 bases). Trimming removed 2 bases from V and 2 bases from J, with 10 bases in between. CDR3 length: 14 amino acids. Germline V lookup: CDR1 MNHNS, CDR2 SASEGT. The CDR3 region is CASSETGHTYEQYF. The CDR3 DNA is TGTGCCAGCAGTGAAACGGGACATACCTACGAGCAGTACTTC.

On this clonotype: This clone may be a read error of a much larger clone one base away. The chain joins TRBV6-5 to TRBJ2-3; D call uncertain. Germline V gives CDR1 MNHEY, CDR2 SVGAGI. With 2 bases removed from V and 0 bases from J, the gap between germline ends came to 18 bases. The CDR3 contains 18 residues. CDR3 nucleotide sequence: TGTGCCAGCAGTTACGAAGGAAGGGCGACCCCTAGCACAGATACGCAGTATTTT. The encoded protein is CASSYEGRATPSTDTQYF.

Concerning this clonotype: This clone may be a read error of a much larger clone one base away. V gene TRBV20-1 combines with J gene TRBJ2-7; 15 bases match TRBD2. In germline, CDR1 is DFQATT, CDR2 SNEGSKA (reference sequence). The CDR3 is 15 residues long. This chain's CDR3 is CNAFRTSGGAYEQYF. The CDR3 DNA reads as TGCAATGCTTTCCGGACTAGCGGGGGGGCCTACGAGCAGTACTTC.

Remarks on this clonotype: With a much larger clone just one base away, this may be a read error. The chain uses TRBV20-1 and TRBJ2-1; D is ambiguous. V dropped 7 bases and J dropped 9 bases, with 13 bases sitting between them. Germline CDR1 and CDR2: DFQATT and SNEGSKA (reference sequence). The CDR3 loop spans 11 amino acids. The chain's CDR3 is CSGAGHIEQFF. CDR3 DNA sequence: TGCAGTGGAGCTGGGCACATTGAGCAGTTCTTC.

This chain connects TRBV18 to TRBJ2-3; D is perhaps TRBD1 (5 bases). Germline V CDR1 and CDR2: KGHSH, LQKENI. The CDR3 runs to 13 residues. V gave up 0 bases and J gave up 4 bases, with 5 bases separating them. This CDR3 is CASSPPGADTQYF. The CDR3 DNA reads as TGTGCCAGCTCACCACCAGGGGCAGATACGCAGTATTTT.

J is TRBJ2-6 and V is TRBV5-6; 7 bases are shared with TRBD1. The V gene's germline CDR1 is SGHDT and CDR2 YYEEEE. The CDR3 covers 18 residues. V dropped 5 bases and J dropped 1; count of bases not matched to a gene: 12. CDR3 coding DNA: TGTGCCAGCAGGCCATTGACAGGGCAGAGTTCTGGGGCCAACGTCCTGACTTTC. This sequence encodes CASRPLTGQSSGANVLTF.

Details on this clonotype: This may be a read error: a much more frequent sequence differs by one nucleotide. The CDR3 loop reads CSANVGREPNEQFF. CDR3 bases: TGCAGTGCTAATGTAGGGAGAGAGCCGAATGAGCAGTTCTTC. The chain recombines TRBV20-1 with TRBJ2-1; TRBD2 is a possible D gene (5 bases). The CDR3 is made up of 14 amino acids. Germline-derived CDR1 and CDR2 are DFQATT and SNEGSKA (reference sequence). V was clipped by 4 bases and J by 7 bases, with 17 bases between them.